This is a list of T cell receptor beta chains from one sample in a study of T cell responses to AZD1222 COVID-19 vaccine. Clones were read by immunoSEQ multiplex PCR, and TCRdb kept only the in-frame ones, dropping some. This sample has roughly 70,000 clones; about 90% occur once, and the top ten carry 6.3%. The source material was peripheral blood, sampled 28 days after the second dose of the MenACWY control vaccine. All receptors derive from an adult who received the MenACWY meningococcal vaccine as a control. Each CDR3 is given with its conserved first and last residue. The D gene is left open where the match is weak. Expanded clones get a size class; other rows say once, few or many, or leave the size out.

D	V	J	size	CDR3	DNA
TRBD2	TRBV11-2	TRBJ2-1	.	CASSLVSSRLAGNEQFF	TGTGCCAGCAGCTTAGTCTCCTCCAGACTAGCGGGGAATGAGCAGTTCTTC
TRBD2	TRBV9	TRBJ2-1	.	CASSPTSGINEQFF	TGTGCCAGCAGCCCGACTAGCGGGATCAATGAGCAGTTCTTC
.	TRBV5-1	TRBJ1-1	.	CASSLDLVDTEAFF	TGCGCCAGCAGCTTGGACTTAGTGGACACTGAAGCTTTCTTT
TRBD2	TRBV2	TRBJ2-2	.	CASSATTSGGDTGELFF	TGTGCCAGCAGTGCCACGACTAGCGGGGGGGACACCGGGGAGCTGTTTTTT
TRBD1	TRBV7-9	TRBJ1-1	.	CASNPTGISEAFF	TGTGCCAGCAACCCGACAGGGATCTCTGAAGCTTTCTTT
TRBD2	TRBV6-4	TRBJ2-1	medium-sized	CASSEGLGGNEQFF	TGTGCCAGCAGTGAGGGACTAGGGGGCAATGAGCAGTTCTTC
TRBD2	TRBV7-2	TRBJ2-5	.	CASSGTGLAGGETQYF	TGTGCCAGCAGCGGTACAGGACTAGCGGGTGGGGAGACCCAGTACTTC
.	TRBV18	TRBJ2-1	once	CASSPPVLNEQFF	TGTGCCAGCTCACCACCGGTTCTCAATGAGCAGTTCTTC
TRBD2	TRBV7-2	TRBJ2-7	.	CASSQILAEAYEQYF	TGTGCCAGCAGCCAAATACTAGCGGAGGCCTACGAGCAGTACTTC
.	TRBV28	TRBJ1-6	.	CASSDRVSNSPLHF	TGTGCCAGCAGCGACAGAGTTTCAAATTCACCCCTCCACTTT
.	TRBV20-1	TRBJ1-1	.	CSAPGTEAFF	TGCAGTGCGCCGGGCACTGAAGCTTTCTTT
TRBD2	TRBV10-2	TRBJ2-1	.	CASSESAGSSYNEQFF	TGCGCCAGCAGTGAGTCAGCGGGAAGCTCCTACAATGAGCAGTTCTTC
.	TRBV16	TRBJ2-7	once	CASSLTTAYEQYF	TGTGCCAGCAGCCTGACAACAGCCTACGAGCAGTACTTC
TRBD1	TRBV19	TRBJ1-5	.	CASTRTGLSNQPQHF	TGTGCCAGTACCCGGACAGGGCTGAGCAATCAGCCCCAGCATTTT
TRBD1	TRBV6-5	TRBJ2-1	.	CASSYGQGTGQFF	TGTGCCAGCAGTTACGGGCAGGGGACAGGGCAGTTCTTC
.	TRBV7-8	TRBJ2-1	.	CASSFQGVQFF	TGTGCCAGCAGCTTTCAAGGGGTGCAGTTCTTC
.	TRBV11-2	TRBJ1-5	.	CASSYSDGLNQPQHF	TGTGCCAGCAGCTACTCGGACGGACTCAATCAGCCCCAGCATTTT
.	TRBV5-4	TRBJ2-7	.	CASSFEGANRPKDF	TGTGCCAGCAGCTTTGAGGGAGCAAATCGCCCTAAGGACTTC
.	TRBV7-2	TRBJ1-1	.	CASSLVGDTEAFF	TGTGCCAGCAGCTTAGTAGGGGACACTGAAGCTTTCTTT
.	TRBV12-3/TRBV12-4	TRBJ2-7	.	CASSSGQNYEQYF	TGTGCCAGCAGTAGCGGACAGAACTACGAGCAGTACTTC
TRBD1	TRBV6-6	TRBJ1-5	once	CATTGTGVQPQHF	TGTGCCACCACCGGGACAGGAGTTCAGCCCCAGCATTTT
.	TRBV3-1/TRBV3-2	TRBJ2-6	.	CASSQETGSGANVLTF	TGTGCCAGCAGCCAAGAAACGGGCTCTGGGGCCAACGTCCTGACTTTC
.	TRBV19	TRBJ1-5	.	CASSIDHDQPQHF	TGTGCCAGTAGTATCGACCACGATCAGCCCCAGCATTTT
.	TRBV2	TRBJ2-7	once	CASTESYEQYF	TGTGCCAGCACGGAGTCCTACGAGCAGTACTTC
TRBD1	TRBV6-6	TRBJ1-3	.	CASSRNPYRTGNSGNTIYF	TGTGCCAGCAGTCGAAACCCTTACCGGACAGGAAACTCTGGAAACACCATATATTTT
TRBD2	TRBV5-6	TRBJ2-1	.	CASSFRTSGRNNEQFF	TGTGCCAGCAGCTTCCGGACTAGCGGGAGAAACAATGAGCAGTTCTTC
TRBD1	TRBV7-9	TRBJ1-2	.	CASSNPRQGANYGYTF	TGTGCCAGCAGCAACCCCAGACAGGGGGCTAACTATGGCTACACCTTC
.	TRBV15	TRBJ2-3	few	CATSRVPAMGTQYF	TGTGCCACCAGCAGAGTGCCAGCCATGGGTACGCAGTATTTT
.	TRBV5-1	TRBJ1-1	.	CASSAGSVWGTEAFF	TGCGCCAGCAGCGCGGGCAGTGTGTGGGGCACTGAAGCTTTCTTT
TRBD1	TRBV2	TRBJ1-2	.	CASSPGQGAYGYTF	TGTGCCAGCAGTCCGGGACAGGGGGCTTATGGCTACACCTTC
.	TRBV19	TRBJ2-2	.	CASKGAGTNTGELFF	TGTGCCAGTAAAGGGGCAGGGACGAACACCGGGGAGCTGTTTTTT
TRBD2	TRBV3-1/TRBV3-2	TRBJ2-1	.	CASSQDPSGEQFF	TGTGCCAGCAGCCAAGACCCTAGCGGGGAGCAGTTCTTC
.	TRBV12-3/TRBV12-4	TRBJ2-3	few	CASSFRRQYF	TGTGCCAGCAGTTTCCGGAGGCAGTATTTT